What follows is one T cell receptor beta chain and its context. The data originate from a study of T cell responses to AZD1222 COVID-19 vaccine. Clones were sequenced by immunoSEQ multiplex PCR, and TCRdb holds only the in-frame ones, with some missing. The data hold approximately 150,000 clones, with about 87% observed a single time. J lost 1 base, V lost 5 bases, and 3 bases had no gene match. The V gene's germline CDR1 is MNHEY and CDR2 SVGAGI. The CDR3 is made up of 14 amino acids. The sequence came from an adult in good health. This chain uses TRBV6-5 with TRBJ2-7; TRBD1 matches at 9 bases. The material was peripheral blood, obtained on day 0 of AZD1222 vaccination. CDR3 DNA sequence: TGTGCCAGCAGTCCGACAGGGGGGTCCTACGAGCAGTACTTC. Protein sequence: CASSPTGGSYEQYF.